These 9 T cell receptor beta chains came from one sample sequenced in a study of T cell responses to AZD1222 COVID-19 vaccine. Sequencing used immunoSEQ multiplex PCR; TCRdb keeps in-frame clones, though not all of them. The profile shows approximately 140,000 clones, roughly four fifths of them singletons. The sequencing used peripheral blood, collected on day 0 of MenACWY control vaccination. These receptors came from an adult in good health.

This CDR3 is CASRTQGRGEQYF. In DNA, the CDR3 is TGTGCCAGCAGAACACAGGGTAGAGGTGAGCAGTACTTC. The rearrangement joins TRBV2 to TRBJ2-7; D may be TRBD1 (6 bases). CDR1 is SNHLY, CDR2 FYNNEI, per germline. Deletions cut 6 bases from V and 7 bases from J, with 16 bases between. The CDR3 covers 13 residues. Together with reference TRBV2 and TRBJ2-7, the CDR3 gives the full variable domain: EPEVTQTPSHQVTQMGQEVILRCVPISNHLYFYWYRQILGQKVEFLVSFYNNEISEKSEIFDDQFSVERPDGSNFTLKIRSTKLEDSAMYFCASRTQGRGEQYFGPGTRLTVT.

V gene TRBV28 combines with J gene TRBJ1-2; perhaps TRBD1 as D (6 bases). CDR1 and CDR2 (germline): MDHEN, SYDVKM. The CDR3 runs to 14 residues. Trimming cost V 0 bases and J 5 bases, with 10 bases left between them. The CDR3 loop reads CASSLWDRGYGYTF. The CDR3, as DNA: TGTGCCAGCAGTTTATGGGACAGAGGTTATGGCTACACCTTC.

The J gene is TRBJ2-5, the V gene TRBV9; D unclear. V gave up 4 bases and J gave up 5 bases, with 12 bases separating them. The germline V gene has CDR1 SGDLS and CDR2 YYNGEE. The CDR3 consists of 13 residues. The CDR3 sequence is CASSLDPGETQYF. CDR3 DNA sequence: TGTGCCAGCAGCCTTGATCCCGGGGAGACCCAGTACTTC.

The chain recombines TRBV27 with TRBJ1-1, with 8 bases fitting TRBD1. This CDR3 has 16 residues. Losses at the gene ends were 2 bases for V and 10 bases for J; bases not matched to a gene: 15. Looked up from germline, CDR1 is MNHEY and CDR2 is SMNVEV (reference sequence). CDR3 amino acids: CASSLSITGGKRGAFF. In DNA form, the CDR3 reads TGTGCCAGCAGTTTAAGCATCACAGGGGGAAAGAGAGGAGCTTTCTTT.

V gene TRBV5-6 combines with J gene TRBJ1-2; D not certain. Germline V gives CDR1 SGHDT, CDR2 YYEEEE. The CDR3 loop spans 12 amino acids. V was trimmed by 3 bases and J by 8 bases, leaving 11 bases between them. The CDR3, as DNA: TGTGCCAGCAGCTCCAGTCCTGGGGGCTACACCTTC. Translated, it gives CASSSSPGGYTF.

This chain connects TRBV6-5 to TRBJ1-5; D is ambiguous. Germline V lookup: CDR1 MNHEY, CDR2 SVGAGI. The CDR3 contains 14 residues. Trimming removed 7 bases from V and 0 bases from J, with 10 bases in between. CDR3 sequence reads: CASMERYSNQPQHF. In DNA, the CDR3 is TGTGCCAGCATGGAGCGATATAGCAATCAGCCCCAGCATTTT.

The chain joins TRBV30 to TRBJ1-5; 7 nucleotides agree with TRBD1. The J segment lost 4 bases and the V segment lost 5 bases, leaving 5 bases of the junction unmatched. The CDR3 runs to 13 residues. Germline V gene lookup returns CDR1 GTSNPN and CDR2 SVGIG (reference sequence). CDR3 DNA sequence: TGTGCCTGGTCCGGGGACAGTAATCAGCCCCAGCATTTT. This gives the protein CAWSGDSNQPQHF.

This clone was seen more than once but under ten times. The CDR3 sequence: CAISEPGQGSYEQYF. CDR3 DNA sequence: TGTGCCATCAGCGAACCGGGACAGGGATCCTACGAGCAGTACTTC. The chain links TRBV10-3 to TRBJ2-7, with TRBD1 matching over 9 bases. CDR3 size: 15 residues. Germline V gives CDR1 ENHRY, CDR2 SYGVKD. V lost 6 bases and J lost 1; bases outside the gene matches: 7.

The J gene is TRBJ1-3, the V gene TRBV9, with D possibly being TRBD1 (6 bases). Germline loops: CDR1 SGDLS, CDR2 YYNGEE. CDR3 length: 15 amino acids. Trimming removed 4 bases from V and 4 bases from J, with 15 bases in between. The CDR3 reads CASSSRLGGGNTIYF. CDR3 nucleotides: TGTGCCAGCAGCTCCCGATTAGGGGGAGGAAACACCATATATTTT.